This T cell receptor beta chain stems from a study of T cell changes during pregnancy in multiple sclerosis. This CDR3 has 12 residues. The ends were cut back, 6 bases at V and 5 bases at J, with 11 bases in the middle. Germline lookup yields CDR1 SGHNT and CDR2 YYREEE (reference sequence). Some clones are missing from TCRdb's copy, which holds only in-frame ones; the method was immunoSEQ multiplex PCR. The table has 40,000 to 50,000 clones, roughly 94% seen once. This clonotype was obtained from a female donor with multiple sclerosis, enrolled in a pregnancy study. Sequencing was performed on CD4+ T cells from peripheral blood mononuclear cells, taken in the third trimester of pregnancy. The chain employs TRBV5-4 and TRBJ2-5; D gene unclear. CDR3 nucleotide sequence: TGTGCCAGCAACACCATCGGGGAGACCCAGTACTTC. Translated, it gives CASNTIGETQYF.